The 24 T cell receptor beta chains presented below share a single source sample, sequenced in a study of T cell repertoires in cytomegalovirus infection. The antigens of these receptors remain unknown. Using its own MiXCR run on the reads, TCRdb lists one record per CDR3 protein. Of hundreds of thousands of distinct CDR3 sequences listed, around a third are singletons. Sequencing used cultured CD8+ T cells from PBMCs, obtained from culture after CMV antigen stimulation. The receptors come from a human donor in good health (CMV status not recorded). Some clones in this sample may be carry-over from other donors' samples.

The chain recombines TRBV20-1 with TRBJ2-1; 14 nucleotides match TRBD2. The CDR3 length is 16 residues. Trimming at V came to 5 bases and at J to 3 bases, leaving 6 bases not matched to a gene. Germline CDR1 DFQATT, CDR2 SNEGSKA (reference sequence). CDR3 residues: CSAAWTSGGHYNEQFF. In nucleotides, the CDR3 is TGCAGTGCTGCCTGGACTAGCGGGGGGCACTACAATGAGCAGTTCTTC.

The sample holds many counts of this clonotype. The V and J genes are TRBV7-2 and TRBJ2-1, with D possibly matching TRBD1 (6 bases). CDR3 length equals 18 residues. The V end was cut by 4 bases, the J end by 7 bases, with 26 bases between. Germline loops: CDR1 SGHTA, CDR2 FQGNSA. DNA of the CDR3: TGTGCCAGCAGCTCGATACGCCGAGATAGGGACAAGGCAAATGAGCAGTTCTTC. Translated: CASSSIRRDRDKANEQFF.

This chain connects TRBV6-2 or TRBV6-3 to TRBJ2-5; 8 bases match TRBD2. CDR1 and CDR2 (germline): MNHEY, SVGEGT. The J segment lost 5 bases and the V segment lost 8 bases, leaving 19 bases of the junction unmatched. This CDR3 is built from 17 residues. The CDR3 DNA is TGTGCCAGCTGGACCCCTCAGAGCGGGGGTTCGAAGGAGACCCAGTACTTC. The encoded protein is CASWTPQSGGSKETQYF.

The rearrangement uses TRBV27 and TRBJ2-2; 8 nucleotides align to TRBD2. Trimming cost V 2 bases and J 6 bases; bases outside gene matches: 8. The CDR3 runs 16 residues. The V gene's germline CDR1 is MNHEY and CDR2 SMNVEV (reference sequence). The CDR3 sequence is CASSLSPTSVAGELFF. The CDR3 DNA is TGTGCCAGCAGTTTAAGTCCGACTAGCGTCGCCGGGGAGCTGTTTTTT.

This chain connects TRBV14 to TRBJ2-5, with 8 bases matching TRBD2. The germline V gene encodes CDR1 SGHDN and CDR2 FVKESK. V was pared by 0 bases and J by 2 bases, with 11 bases of the junction left unmatched. CDR3 length: 18 residues. CDR3 residues: CASSQDSQRGPFQETQYF. In DNA, the CDR3 is TGTGCCAGCAGCCAAGATTCCCAGCGGGGGCCCTTTCAAGAGACCCAGTACTTC.

There are a few counts of this clonotype. The chain recombines TRBV7-9 with TRBJ1-1; 8 bases line up with TRBD1. CDR3 size: 14 residues. Germline-derived CDR1 and CDR2 are SEHNR and FQNEAQ (reference sequence). Trimming cost V 5 bases and J 5 bases; bases outside gene matches: 7. This CDR3 is CASSPDRVWTEAFF. The CDR3 DNA is TGTGCCAGCAGCCCGGACAGGGTGTGGACTGAAGCTTTCTTT.

This clonotype was counted at least ten times. J is TRBJ2-7 and V is TRBV7-9; 9 bases are shared with TRBD1. Germline lookup yields CDR1 SEHNR and CDR2 FQNEAQ (reference sequence). Trimming at V came to 3 bases and at J to 3 bases, leaving 3 bases not matched to a gene. This CDR3 contains 14 residues. The CDR3 DNA reads as TGTGCCAGCAGCTTGGACAGGGGCGACTACGAGCAGTACGTC. Protein: CASSLDRGDYEQYV.

This sequence joins TRBV7-9 and TRBJ1-2; no definite D call. This CDR3 is 13 amino acids long. V was clipped by 1 base and J by 8 bases, with 11 bases between them. Germline-derived CDR1 and CDR2 are SEHNR and FQNEAQ (reference sequence). In DNA form, the CDR3 reads TGTGCCAGCAGCTTAGGATGGGTTGGGGGCTACACCTTC. This codes for CASSLGWVGGYTF.

This clonotype was seen more than once but under ten times. V gene TRBV6-6 combines with J gene TRBJ2-1; tentatively, D is TRBD1 (6 bases). Germline assignment: CDR1 MNHNY and CDR2 SVGAGI (reference sequence). The length of the CDR3 is 15 residues. V was pared by 5 bases and J by 3 bases, with 14 bases between. CDR3 bases: TGTGCCAGCAGTCTAAGGGGGTGGAACTACAATGAGCAGTTCTTC. This translates into CASSLRGWNYNEQFF.

The V call is TRBV7-9, the J call TRBJ2-5, with 10 nucleotides matching TRBD2. J lost 4 bases, V lost 5 bases, and 4 bases had no gene match. The germline gives CDR1 SEHNR, CDR2 FQNEAQ (reference sequence). The CDR3 has 14 residues. The CDR3 DNA reads as TGTGCCAGCAGCGTAACTAGCGGGGTAGAGACCCAGTACTTC. It codes for CASSVTSGVETQYF. Drawing the rest from reference TRBV7-9 and TRBJ2-5, the complete variable domain is DTGVSQNPRHKITKRGQNVTFRCDPISEHNRLYWYRQTLGQGPEFLTYFQNEAQLEKSRLLSDRFSAERPKGSFSTLEIQRTEQGDSAMYLCASSVTSGVETQYFGPGTRLLVL.

The chain combines TRBV2 with TRBJ1-1; 8 bases line up with TRBD1. The CDR3 sequence is 14 residues long. J was trimmed by 3 bases and V by 5 bases; bases with no gene match: 5. CDR1 and CDR2 (germline): SNHLY, FYNNEI. The chain's CDR3 is CASSPDRGYTEAFF. CDR3 DNA sequence: TGTGCCAGCAGTCCCGACAGGGGATACACTGAAGCTTTCTTT.

This clonotype has more than one count but fewer than ten. V and J are TRBV10-3 and TRBJ2-1, with TRBD1 as a possible D gene (6 bases). There are 11 residues in the CDR3. V was clipped by 7 bases and J by 10 bases, with 11 bases between them. Germline lookup yields CDR1 ENHRY and CDR2 SYGVKD. The CDR3, as DNA: TGTGCCATCAAAACAGGGAACGAGCAGTTCTTC. This codes for CAIKTGNEQFF.

The chain carries TRBV10-3 and TRBJ1-2, with a possible D match to TRBD1 (5 bases). Germline CDR1 is ENHRY and CDR2 is SYGVKD. The CDR3 is made up of 14 amino acids. V dropped 7 bases and J dropped 5 bases, with 17 bases sitting between them. Here the CDR3 DNA reads TGTGCCATCAAGTCGGGGACCGGTTCATATGGCTACACCTTC. As protein: CAIKSGTGSYGYTF.

The chain links TRBV27 to TRBJ2-2, with D perhaps given as TRBD1 or TRBD2 (5 bases each). V was shortened by 5 bases and J by 3 bases, with 10 bases between the two germline ends. This CDR3 spans 14 amino acids. CDR1 MNHEY and CDR2 SMNVEV come from the germline V gene (reference sequence). CDR3 DNA: TGTGCCAGCAGTGAGGGGCAGTACACCGGGGAGCTGTTTTTT. Amino acids: CASSEGQYTGELFF.

This clonotype has more than one count but fewer than ten. The chain employs TRBV12-3 or TRBV12-4 and TRBJ1-2; D perhaps matches TRBD1 (6 bases). V dropped 1 base and J dropped 6 bases, with 15 bases sitting between them. This CDR3 is built from 15 residues. CDR3 loop: CASSLGYREGDGYTF. The CDR3 nucleotides read TGTGCCAGCAGTTTAGGATACAGGGAGGGGGATGGCTACACCTTC.

Many counts were recorded for this clonotype. The junction shows a germline mismatch at one end, possibly a read error. The V gene is TRBV12-3 or TRBV12-4, the J gene TRBJ1-1; D is unclear. The CDR3 sequence is 11 residues long. The CDR3 protein is CASSLDPEAFF. The CDR3 DNA follows: TGTGCCAGCAGCTTAGACCCTGAAGCTTTCTTT.

V gene TRBV20-1 combines with J gene TRBJ2-1; 9 bases align to TRBD2. The CDR3 is 15 residues long. Trimming cost V 5 bases and J 3 bases; bases outside gene matches: 8. Germline loops: CDR1 DFQATT, CDR2 SNEGSKA (reference sequence). The CDR3 DNA reads as TGCAGTGCTTTCCCGCGGGGGGGACGCTACAATGAGCAGTTCTTC. The encoded protein is CSAFPRGGRYNEQFF.

This clonotype was detected only a few times. The chain combines TRBV9 with TRBJ1-6; D uncertain. The CDR3 contains 18 residues. Germline CDR1 SGDLS, CDR2 YYNGEE. V was clipped by 0 bases and J by 9 bases, with 22 bases between them. CDR3 protein: CASSVASPHRGSGSPLHF. The CDR3, as DNA: TGTGCCAGCAGCGTAGCATCCCCTCATCGAGGATCGGGTTCACCCCTCCACTTT.

This chain uses TRBV27 with TRBJ2-1, with TRBD1 matching 9 bases. V lost 3 bases, J lost 4 bases, and 19 bases stayed unmatched. This CDR3 spans 20 amino acids. CDR1 is MNHEY and CDR2 is SMNVEV in the germline V gene (reference sequence). CDR3 loop: CASSLEGGRFGTGPYNEQFF. The DNA of the CDR3 is TGTGCCAGCAGTTTGGAGGGGGGGAGATTCGGGACAGGGCCGTACAATGAGCAGTTCTTC.

This clonotype was picked up many times. The J gene is TRBJ2-3, the V gene TRBV27, with D unclear. The ends were cut back, 2 bases at V and 3 bases at J, with 6 bases in the middle. Germline V gene lookup returns CDR1 MNHEY and CDR2 SMNVEV (reference sequence). The CDR3 length is 13 residues. The CDR3 region is CASSLIPTDTQYF. The DNA for the CDR3 is TGTGCCAGCAGTTTAATCCCGACAGATACGCAGTATTTT.

As concerns this clonotype: A much larger clone lies one base from this, so it may be a read error. The CDR3 sequence is CASSLSTLGGTDTQYF. Here the CDR3 DNA reads TGTGCCAGCAGCCTATCTACACTGGGTGGGACAGATACGCAGTATTTT. The chain has TRBV7-8 and TRBJ2-3; D gene unclear. Looked up from germline, CDR1 is SGHVS and CDR2 is FQNEAQ. CDR3 length: 16 amino acids. The V end lost 5 bases, the J end lost 3 bases, and 18 bases lay between the germline ends.

This clonotype has just a few counts. V and J are TRBV7-9 and TRBJ2-5, with 9 bases aligning to TRBD2. The CDR3 is 15 residues long. The trim removed 6 bases at V and 5 bases at J, leaving 10 bases unmatched. Germline V gene sequence: CDR1 SEHNR, CDR2 FQNEAQ (reference sequence). CDR3 sequence: CASRSPTSGGETQYF. CDR3 DNA: TGTGCCAGCAGGTCTCCCACAAGCGGGGGGGAGACCCAGTACTTC.

Only a few counts were recorded for this clonotype. The rearrangement links TRBV27 to TRBJ2-7, with a weak D call TRBD2 (6 bases). The CDR3 sequence is 15 residues long. CDR1 MNHEY and CDR2 SMNVEV come from the germline V gene (reference sequence). The germline V and J ends were trimmed by 5 bases and 3 bases, with 17 bases remaining between them. The CDR3 DNA follows: TGTGCCAGCAGTACCGCCGATGGGGGGTACTACGAGCAGTACTTC. Amino acid sequence: CASSTADGGYYEQYF.

There are many counts of this clonotype. The genes are TRBV12-3 or TRBV12-4 and TRBJ1-5, with D uncertain. The ends were cut back, 1 base at V and 6 bases at J, with 10 bases in the middle. The CDR3 contains 14 residues. The CDR3 nucleotides are TGTGCCAGCAGTTTAGTGGCGGATACTCAGCCCCAGCATTTT. This encodes CASSLVADTQPQHF.